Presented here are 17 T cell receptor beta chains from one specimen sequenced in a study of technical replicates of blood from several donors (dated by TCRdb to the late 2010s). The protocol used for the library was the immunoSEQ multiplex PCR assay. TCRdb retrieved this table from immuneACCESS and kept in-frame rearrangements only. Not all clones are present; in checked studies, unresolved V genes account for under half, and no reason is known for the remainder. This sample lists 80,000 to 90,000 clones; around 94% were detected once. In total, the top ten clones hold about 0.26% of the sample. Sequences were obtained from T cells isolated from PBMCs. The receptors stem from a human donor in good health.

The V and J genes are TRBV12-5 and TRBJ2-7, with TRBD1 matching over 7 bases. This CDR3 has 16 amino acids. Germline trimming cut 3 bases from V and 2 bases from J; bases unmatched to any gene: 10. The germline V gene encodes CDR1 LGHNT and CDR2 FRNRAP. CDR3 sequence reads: CASGFVRDRPTYEQYF. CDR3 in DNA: TGTGCTAGTGGTTTCGTCCGGGACAGACCTACCTACGAGCAGTACTTC.

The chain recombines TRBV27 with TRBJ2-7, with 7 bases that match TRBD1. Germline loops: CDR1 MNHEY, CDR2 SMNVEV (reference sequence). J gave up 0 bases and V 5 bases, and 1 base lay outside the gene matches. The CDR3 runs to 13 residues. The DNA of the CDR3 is TGTGCCAGCAGTCGACAGGGCTCCTACGAGCAGTACTTC. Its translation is CASSRQGSYEQYF.

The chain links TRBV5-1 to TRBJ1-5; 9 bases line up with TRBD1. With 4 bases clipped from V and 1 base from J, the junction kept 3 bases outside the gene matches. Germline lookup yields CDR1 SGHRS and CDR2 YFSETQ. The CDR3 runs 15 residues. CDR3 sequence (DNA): TGCGCCAGCAGCGCAGGGACAGGGAGCAATCAGCCCCAGCATTTT. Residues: CASSAGTGSNQPQHF.

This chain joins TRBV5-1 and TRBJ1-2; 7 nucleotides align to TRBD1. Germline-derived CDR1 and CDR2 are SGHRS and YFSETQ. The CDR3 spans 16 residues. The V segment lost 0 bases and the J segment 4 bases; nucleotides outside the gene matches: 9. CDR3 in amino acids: CASSLEGARRPYGYTF. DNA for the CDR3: TGCGCCAGCAGCTTGGAGGGGGCCCGCCGCCCCTATGGCTACACCTTC.

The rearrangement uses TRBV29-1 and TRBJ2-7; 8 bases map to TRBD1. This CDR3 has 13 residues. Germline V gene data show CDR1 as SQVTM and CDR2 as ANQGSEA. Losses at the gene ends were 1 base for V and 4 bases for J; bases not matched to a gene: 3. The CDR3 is CSVEGQGNYEQYF. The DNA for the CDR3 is TGCAGCGTTGAAGGACAGGGGAATTACGAGCAGTACTTC.

The chain's CDR3 is CASTAPARLAGGNQETQYF. CDR3 DNA: TGTGCCAGCACCGCGCCCGCCCGCCTAGCGGGGGGAAACCAAGAGACCCAGTACTTC. The chain recombines TRBV2 with TRBJ2-5, with 11 bases aligning to TRBD2. Germline loops: CDR1 SNHLY, CDR2 FYNNEI. The CDR3 consists of 19 residues. The J segment lost 0 bases and the V segment lost 7 bases, leaving 16 bases of the junction unmatched.

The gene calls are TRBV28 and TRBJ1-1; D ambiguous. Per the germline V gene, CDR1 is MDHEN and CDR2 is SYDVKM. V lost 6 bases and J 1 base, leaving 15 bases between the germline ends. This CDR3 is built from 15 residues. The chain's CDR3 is CASSPFFAENTEAFF. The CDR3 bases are TGTGCCAGCAGCCCCTTCTTTGCGGAGAACACTGAAGCTTTCTTT.

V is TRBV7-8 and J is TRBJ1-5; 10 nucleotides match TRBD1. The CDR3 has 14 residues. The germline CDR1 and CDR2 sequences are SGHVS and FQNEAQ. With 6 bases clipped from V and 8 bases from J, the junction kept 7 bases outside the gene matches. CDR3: CASSRDRGSEPQHF. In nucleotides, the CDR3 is TGTGCCAGCAGTAGGGACAGGGGCTCGGAGCCCCAGCATTTT.

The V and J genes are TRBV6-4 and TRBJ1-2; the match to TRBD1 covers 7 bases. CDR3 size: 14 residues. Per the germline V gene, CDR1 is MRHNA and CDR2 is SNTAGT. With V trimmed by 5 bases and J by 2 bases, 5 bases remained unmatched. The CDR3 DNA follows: TGTGCCAGCAGTTCGGAACAGGGGAACTATGGCTACACCTTC. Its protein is CASSSEQGNYGYTF.

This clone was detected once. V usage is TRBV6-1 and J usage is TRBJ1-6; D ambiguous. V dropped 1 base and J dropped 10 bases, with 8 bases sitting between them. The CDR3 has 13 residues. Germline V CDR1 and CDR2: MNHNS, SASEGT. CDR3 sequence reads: CASSEDRRSPLHF. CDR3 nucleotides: TGTGCCAGCAGTGAAGACAGACGATCACCCCTCCACTTT.

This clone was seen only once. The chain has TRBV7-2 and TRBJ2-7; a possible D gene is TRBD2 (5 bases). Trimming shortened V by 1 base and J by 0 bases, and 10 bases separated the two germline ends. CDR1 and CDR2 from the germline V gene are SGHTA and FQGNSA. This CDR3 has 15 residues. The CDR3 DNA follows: TGTGCCAGCAGCTTAGACTCTGGGAGCTCCTACGAGCAGTACTTC. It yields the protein CASSLDSGSSYEQYF.

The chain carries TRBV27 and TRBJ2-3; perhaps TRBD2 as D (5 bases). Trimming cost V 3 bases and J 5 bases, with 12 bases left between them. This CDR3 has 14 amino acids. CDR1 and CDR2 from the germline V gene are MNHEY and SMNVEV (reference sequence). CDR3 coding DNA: TGTGCCAGCAGTTTTTTCGGGGATGGAGATACGCAGTATTTT. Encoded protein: CASSFFGDGDTQYF.

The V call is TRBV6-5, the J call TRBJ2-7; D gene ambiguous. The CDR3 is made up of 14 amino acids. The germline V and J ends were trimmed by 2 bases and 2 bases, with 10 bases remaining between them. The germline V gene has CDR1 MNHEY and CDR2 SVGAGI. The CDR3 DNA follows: TGTGCCAGCAGTTACGAGGCCCGGGCCTACGAGCAGTACTTC. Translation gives CASSYEARAYEQYF.

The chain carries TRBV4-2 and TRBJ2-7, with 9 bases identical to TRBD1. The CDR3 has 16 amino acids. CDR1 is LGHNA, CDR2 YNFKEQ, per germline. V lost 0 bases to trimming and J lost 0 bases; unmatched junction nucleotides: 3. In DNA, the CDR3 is TGTGCCAGCAGCCAAGACGGACAGGGGAGCTCCTACGAGCAGTACTTC. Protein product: CASSQDGQGSSYEQYF.

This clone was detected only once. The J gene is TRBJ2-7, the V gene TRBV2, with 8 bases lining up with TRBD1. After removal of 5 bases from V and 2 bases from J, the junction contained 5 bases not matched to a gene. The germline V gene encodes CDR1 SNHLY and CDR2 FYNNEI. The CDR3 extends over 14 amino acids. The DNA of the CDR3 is TGTGCCAGCAGTTGGGACAGGCGCGCCTACGAGCAGTACTTC. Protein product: CASSWDRRAYEQYF.

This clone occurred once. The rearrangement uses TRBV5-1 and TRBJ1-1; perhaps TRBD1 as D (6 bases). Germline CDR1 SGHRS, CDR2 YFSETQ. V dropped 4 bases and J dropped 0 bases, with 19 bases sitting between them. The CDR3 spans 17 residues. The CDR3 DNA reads TGCGCCAGCAGCCCCGGGGCAGGGGTTGGCATGAACACTGAAGCTTTCTTT. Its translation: CASSPGAGVGMNTEAFF.

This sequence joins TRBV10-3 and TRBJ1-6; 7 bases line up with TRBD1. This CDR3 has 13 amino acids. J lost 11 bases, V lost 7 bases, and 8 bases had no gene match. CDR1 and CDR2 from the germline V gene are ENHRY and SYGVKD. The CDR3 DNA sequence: TGTGCCATCAACTTGGACAGGATGGCACCCCTCCACTTT. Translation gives CAINLDRMAPLHF.